These T cell receptor beta chains were read from a single sample in a study of Graves' ophthalmopathy and Graves' hyperthyroidism. TCRdb re-called the multiplex PCR reads with MiXCR, one entry per CDR3 protein. The table includes about 480,000 distinct CDR3 sequences, roughly 14% detected once. The sequenced material came from blood. These receptors came from a woman aged 25 to 39 with Graves' ophthalmopathy. CDR3s include the opening cysteine and the closing phenylalanine or tryptophan.

J: TRBJ1-2
V: TRBV30
CDR3: CAWSSGGSDYGYTF

J: TRBJ1-6
V: TRBV6-1
CDR3: CASSGWDRGYSPLHF

J: TRBJ2-7
V: TRBV5-1
CDR3: CASSRGRVGAYEQYF

J: TRBJ1-1
V: TRBV18
CDR3: CASSPTGKGTEAFF

J: TRBJ1-5
V: TRBV7-2
CDR3: CASSLDRGHGQPQHF

J: TRBJ2-4
V: TRBV29-1
CDR3: CSVMGGENIQYF

J: TRBJ2-2
V: TRBV20-1
CDR3: CSARGGGRSAGELFF

J: TRBJ1-5
V: TRBV6-1
CDR3: CASSNGQGACQPQHF

J: TRBJ2-7
V: TRBV30
CDR3: CAWSVGQPGEQYF

J: TRBJ1-2
V: TRBV30
CDR3: CAWSVIRGDYGYTF

J: TRBJ1-5
V: TRBV20-1
CDR3: CSATVDIESNQPQHF

J: TRBJ1-6
V: TRBV27
CDR3: CASSSRASPLHF

J: TRBJ2-2
V: TRBV4-2
CDR3: CASSGAGGGANTGELFF

J: TRBJ2-7
V: TRBV2
CDR3: CASSEMGRVYEQYF

J: TRBJ2-6
V: TRBV6-1
CDR3: CASSARSSGANVLTF

J: TRBJ1-1
V: TRBV2
CDR3: CASRRRTARLSEAFF

J: TRBJ2-7
V: TRBV6-5
CDR3: CASSYEGPQNYEQYF

J: TRBJ1-1
V: TRBV30
CDR3: CASSVGGQHTEAFF

J: TRBJ1-5
V: TRBV6-2/TRBV6-3
CDR3: CASSLGFYQPQHF

J: TRBJ2-5
V: TRBV24-1
CDR3: CATSEQMLQETQYF

J: TRBJ2-7
V: TRBV12-3/TRBV12-4
CDR3: CASSLESRGSYEQYF

J: TRBJ1-6
V: TRBV7-8
CDR3: CASSSGQGTVNSPLHF

J: TRBJ1-1
V: TRBV6-5
CDR3: CASSFLWRARANTEAFF

J: TRBJ1-1
V: TRBV18
CDR3: CASSSDRPMMNTEAFF

J: TRBJ1-5
V: TRBV2
CDR3: CASGSQPQHF

J: TRBJ2-6
V: TRBV24-1
CDR3: CATSDRAGSGANVLTF

J: TRBJ2-7
V: TRBV7-9
CDR3: CASSLAVSGRNLYEQYF

J: TRBJ1-1
V: TRBV6-5
CDR3: CASSYIGGGRNTEAFF

J: TRBJ1-1
V: TRBV10-3
CDR3: CAISPGTGPNTEAFF

J: TRBJ2-5
V: TRBV3-1
CDR3: CASSQIRQTQYF

J: TRBJ2-7
V: TRBV12-3/TRBV12-4
CDR3: CASTTRVKAHYEQYF

J: TRBJ1-1
V: TRBV10-3
CDR3: CAISPGTPSEAFF

J: TRBJ1-5
V: TRBV19
CDR3: CASSIDSRGWGNQPQHF

J: TRBJ1-3
V: TRBV30
CDR3: CASAVRSNTIYF

J: TRBJ2-5
V: TRBV7-9
CDR3: CASSTGDTFEETQYF

J: TRBJ2-5
V: TRBV7-8
CDR3: CARSFLIALAEQETQYF

J: TRBJ2-7
V: TRBV30
CDR3: CAWSVTRDSVEQYF

J: TRBJ2-7
V: TRBV7-3
CDR3: CASSLAFRDEQYF

J: TRBJ1-2
V: TRBV7-2
CDR3: CASSLDRGAYGYTF

J: TRBJ2-5
V: TRBV15
CDR3: CATSSGGGGLPRNQETQYF

J: TRBJ1-2
V: TRBV6-5
CDR3: CASMPGRRVYYGYTF

J: TRBJ2-7
V: TRBV5-6
CDR3: CASSLGHRGQESYEQYF

J: TRBJ2-4
V: TRBV15
CDR3: CATSRDLQGLLGLAKNIQYF

J: TRBJ1-3
V: TRBV5-1
CDR3: CASSNGDYSGNTIYF

J: TRBJ1-2
V: TRBV9
CDR3: CASSVVQRQGKITF

J: TRBJ2-7
V: TRBV28
CDR3: CASSVVSGRIYEQYF

J: TRBJ2-5
V: TRBV12-3/TRBV12-4
CDR3: CASRNRRDQYF

J: TRBJ2-7
V: TRBV2
CDR3: CASSRGLEVYEQYF

J: TRBJ1-5
V: TRBV2
CDR3: CASEMGGAGSNQPQHF

J: TRBJ2-7
V: TRBV2
CDR3: CASTRDRGDPEQYF

J: TRBJ2-4
V: TRBV2
CDR3: CASRGTAVTKLVQYF

J: TRBJ2-7
V: TRBV11-2
CDR3: CASSLERDRGSNEQYF

J: TRBJ2-1
V: TRBV5-1
CDR3: CASSLTVYNEQFF

J: TRBJ1-5
V: TRBV3-1
CDR3: CASSQGIPGVLNQPQHF

J: TRBJ1-1
V: TRBV12-3/TRBV12-4
CDR3: CASSFSEAFF

J: TRBJ1-1
V: TRBV28
CDR3: CASRPGTGSFF

J: TRBJ2-7
V: TRBV4-2
CDR3: CASSQVGGPGQSYEQYF

J: TRBJ2-5
V: TRBV19
CDR3: CASRARGRTETQYF

J: TRBJ1-5
V: TRBV20-1
CDR3: CSAGRDSPYSNQPQHF

J: TRBJ1-6
V: TRBV6-5
CDR3: CASSYAGVGSPLHF